These 17 T cell receptor beta chains were sequenced from one sample in a study of neurological immune-mediated disorders. TCRdb processed the 5' RACE reads anew with MiXCR; each CDR3 protein has one entry. The repertoire holds around 60,000 distinct CDR3 sequences, more than 3% seen once, with approximately 6.6% in the top ten. The sample comprised PBMCs. Receptors were obtained from a woman in her sixties or seventies with multiple sclerosis.

This clonotype occurred many times. The chain is built from TRBV11-3 and TRBJ2-3; D is unresolved. V lost 5 bases and J lost 4, with 10 bases in between. There are 13 residues in the CDR3. Germline V CDR1 and CDR2: SGHNT, YENEEA. CDR3 residues: CASSTRGPDTQYF. Written as DNA, the CDR3 is TGTGCCAGCAGCACCCGAGGCCCAGATACGCAGTATTTT.

This clonotype was counted ten times or more. The chain recombines TRBV20-1 with TRBJ1-2; weak D call: TRBD1 (5 bases). With 5 bases removed from V and 7 bases from J, the gap between germline ends came to 14 bases. In germline, CDR1 is DFQATT, CDR2 SNEGSKA (reference sequence). The CDR3 is 12 amino acids. The chain's CDR3 is CSAEVTVPGYTF. The DNA of the CDR3 is TGCAGTGCTGAAGTGACAGTCCCTGGCTACACCTTC.

This clonotype was picked up many times. The CDR3 sequence is CASGTSGHYNEQFF. In DNA, the CDR3 is TGCGCCAGCGGGACTAGCGGGCACTACAATGAGCAGTTCTTC. This sequence joins TRBV5-1 and TRBJ2-1; 12 bases map to TRBD2. This CDR3 has 14 amino acids. CDR1 is SGHRS, CDR2 YFSETQ, per germline. Trimming removed 7 bases from V and 3 bases from J; junction bases left unmatched: 2.

This chain connects TRBV7-3 to TRBJ2-6, with TRBD1 matching over 9 bases. Germline V lookup: CDR1 SGHTA, CDR2 FQGTGA. The CDR3 is 19 amino acids. Trimming at V came to 4 bases and at J to 1 base, leaving 11 bases not matched to a gene. The CDR3 DNA is TGTGCCAGCAGCTCAATTAAAGCCGGGACAGGGTCTGGGGCCAACGTCCTGACTTTC. It specifies CASSSIKAGTGSGANVLTF.

This clonotype was detected ten times or more. The CDR3 loop reads CASSRTGLQYF. Here the CDR3 DNA reads TGTGCCAGCTCACGGACAGGGCTACAGTACTTC. The chain couples TRBV18 to TRBJ2-4; 8 bases are a match to TRBD1. Germline trimming cut 4 bases from V and 13 bases from J; bases unmatched to any gene: 3. CDR1 KGHSH and CDR2 LQKENI come from the germline V gene. The CDR3 contains 11 residues.

This clonotype was seen repeatedly, ten times or more. The chain carries TRBV6-6 and TRBJ2-1; D possibly corresponds to TRBD2 (6 bases). The CDR3 runs 17 residues. Looked up from germline, CDR1 is MNHNY and CDR2 is SVGAGI (reference sequence). V lost 2 bases and J lost 9, with 23 bases in between. CDR3 sequence (DNA): TGTGCCAGCAGTTACCCCCCGGGAAGCGGGCATTGGGGTGAGCAGTTCTTC. Amino acid sequence: CASSYPPGSGHWGEQFF.

This clonotype was recorded many times. This chain joins TRBV20-1 and TRBJ1-6, with 8 bases lining up with TRBD1. Germline V CDR1 and CDR2: DFQATT, SNEGSKA (reference sequence). The CDR3 extends over 15 amino acids. Trimming removed 6 bases from V and 3 bases from J; junction bases left unmatched: 7. The CDR3 reads CSAKPTGDYNSPLHF. The CDR3 DNA follows: TGCAGTGCGAAGCCGACAGGGGACTATAATTCACCCCTCCACTTT.

This clonotype occurred many times. This chain joins TRBV10-3 and TRBJ2-3, with TRBD1 matching 11 bases. The ends lost 6 bases at V and 0 bases at J; junction bases unmatched: 2. Per germline, CDR1 ENHRY and CDR2 SYGVKD. The CDR3 runs to 15 residues. The CDR3 DNA is TGTGCCATCAGCGGACAGGGGGCCAGCACAGATACGCAGTATTTT. Its translation is CAISGQGASTDTQYF.

This clonotype came up many times. The chain couples TRBV4-1 to TRBJ1-2; D is ambiguous. Trimming removed 8 bases from V and 2 bases from J, with 12 bases in between. The length of the CDR3 is 13 residues. CDR1 is MGHRA and CDR2 is YSYEKL in the germline V gene. The CDR3 protein is CASASAGNYGYTF. Here the CDR3 DNA reads TGCGCCAGCGCCAGTGCAGGCAACTATGGCTACACCTTC.

This clonotype was counted many times. This chain links TRBV24-1 with TRBJ1-4; D remains unclear. The germline V gene encodes CDR1 KGHDR and CDR2 SFDVKD. Trimming took off 3 bases at V and 0 bases at J, with 7 bases between the two ends. The CDR3 is 15 amino acids. Here the CDR3 reads CATSDPGSTNEKLFF. The CDR3 bases are TGTGCCACCAGTGATCCGGGCTCAACTAATGAAAAACTGTTTTTT.

This clonotype was seen at least ten times. The chain couples TRBV7-6 to TRBJ2-2, with D maybe TRBD1 (6 bases). The CDR3 runs to 17 residues. Germline CDR1 and CDR2: SGHVS and FNYEAQ. V was clipped by 4 bases and J by 3 bases, with 18 bases between them. The CDR3 DNA is TGTGCCAGCAGCTCCCTGCCTGGGGGCTCGGACACCGGGGAGCTGTTTTTT. Encoded protein: CASSSLPGGSDTGELFF.

This clonotype was counted ten times or more. The chain combines TRBV24-1 with TRBJ1-1; 8 positions match TRBD1. This CDR3 is 17 amino acids long. CDR1 is KGHDR, CDR2 SFDVKD, per germline. V trimming: 4 bases; J trimming: 2 bases; junction bases outside the gene matches: 11. The CDR3 DNA sequence: TGTGCCACCAGTGACTCCGGACAGGGCGCTTCAAACACTGAAGCTTTCTTT. Amino acid sequence: CATSDSGQGASNTEAFF.

This clonotype was picked up many times. The chain combines TRBV5-6 with TRBJ1-1, with D perhaps matching TRBD1 (5 bases). CDR1 is SGHDT and CDR2 is YYEEEE in the germline V gene. CDR3 size: 15 residues. V dropped 0 bases and J dropped 2 bases, with 11 bases sitting between them. CDR3 sequence reads: CASSLEPRANTEAFF. The DNA for the CDR3 is TGTGCCAGCAGCTTGGAACCCAGGGCAAACACTGAAGCTTTCTTT.

This clonotype has a count of ten or more. V usage is TRBV7-2 and J usage is TRBJ2-3, with D unresolved. Germline V gene sequence: CDR1 SGHTA, CDR2 FQGNSA. V lost 3 bases and J lost 5, with 9 bases in between. The CDR3 consists of 13 residues. In nucleotides, the CDR3 is TGTGCCAGCAGCTTTAATAGCCTAGATACGCAGTATTTT. The encoded protein is CASSFNSLDTQYF.

This clonotype came up many times. The chain joins TRBV28 to TRBJ2-7; D call uncertain. The CDR3 runs 17 residues. Germline V gene sequence: CDR1 MDHEN, CDR2 SYDVKM. V shed 7 bases and J shed 1 base, with 23 bases lying between them. The chain's CDR3 is CASIGFEVARSSYEQYF. In DNA, the CDR3 is TGTGCCAGCATCGGGTTTGAGGTTGCCCGGTCTTCCTACGAGCAGTACTTC.

This clonotype was seen repeatedly, ten times or more. J is TRBJ1-2 and V is TRBV7-9; no clear D. Germline-derived CDR1 and CDR2 are SEHNR and FQNEAQ (reference sequence). Trimming pared 5 bases from V and 4 bases from J, leaving 14 bases between. The CDR3 consists of 14 residues. The CDR3 DNA reads TGTGCCAGCAGCCCTCCCCCGTCCATCTATGGCTACACCTTC. This translates into CASSPPPSIYGYTF.

This clonotype was detected many times. The rearrangement links TRBV21-1 to TRBJ2-1; the table's D call TRBD2 went unverified against the DNA. TRBV21-1 is noted as a pseudogene. The length of the CDR3 is 19 residues. Here the CDR3 reads CASSFRGGQISYSYNEQFF. In nucleotides, the CDR3 is TGTGCCAGCAGCTTTCGCGGGGGGCAGATATCATACTCCTACAATGAGCAGTTCTTC.